The 18 T cell receptor beta chains below all came from one sample that was sequenced in a study of shared clonotypes between healthy human individuals. The table came from immunoSEQ multiplex PCR; TCRdb's copy has only in-frame clones and leaves some out. The table records 950,000 to 1,100,000 clones, 65% to 80% of them present only once. The sample was memory CD4+ T cells sorted from blood. The sample's subset: CD45RA-negative fraction. The receptor source for this set is a man between 18 and 35 years old in good health.

V and J are TRBV6-1 and TRBJ1-1; 7 bases align to TRBD1. V shed 8 bases and J 0 bases; nucleotides not matched to a gene: 9. Germline V CDR1 and CDR2: MNHNS, SASEGT. The CDR3 has 15 amino acids. This CDR3 is CASVAQGSVNTEAFF. CDR3 bases: TGTGCCAGCGTGGCACAGGGGTCGGTGAACACTGAAGCTTTCTTT.

This clone was counted ten times or more. The rearrangement links TRBV6-1 to TRBJ1-5; D might be TRBD1 (5 bases). Trimming stripped 7 bases from V and 9 bases from J, with 16 bases between. Germline V gives CDR1 MNHNS, CDR2 SASEGT. CDR3 size: 13 residues. CDR3: CASTTSRGRPQHF. DNA for the CDR3: TGTGCCAGCACCACAAGTAGGGGTCGGCCCCAGCATTTT.

V usage is TRBV29-1 and J usage is TRBJ2-7, with a tentative D call TRBD1 (6 bases). Germline V gives CDR1 SQVTM, CDR2 ANQGSEA. Trimming shortened V by 4 bases and J by 2 bases, and 12 bases separated the two germline ends. The CDR3 is made up of 13 amino acids. CDR3 sequence reads: CSVGRTEAYEQYF. The CDR3 DNA is TGCAGCGTTGGAAGGACAGAGGCCTACGAGCAGTACTTC.

The J gene is TRBJ2-3, the V gene TRBV30, with D possibly TRBD2 on 6 matching bases. This CDR3 is 13 amino acids long. Per germline, CDR1 GTSNPN and CDR2 SVGIG (reference sequence). V shed 3 bases and J shed 0 bases, with 7 bases lying between them. CDR3 region: CAWRLASTDTQYF. The CDR3 DNA reads as TGTGCCTGGAGGCTAGCGAGCACAGATACGCAGTATTTT.

The genes are TRBV7-9 and TRBJ2-2; the match to TRBD1 covers 7 bases. CDR1 is SEHNR, CDR2 FQNEAQ, per germline (reference sequence). The CDR3 has 14 amino acids. V was clipped by 4 bases and J by 4 bases; unmatched bases: 3. DNA for the CDR3: TGTGCCAGCAGCTCGACAGGGCGCACCGGGGAGCTGTTTTTT. Encoded protein: CASSSTGRTGELFF.

The chain couples TRBV11-2 to TRBJ2-5; 9 positions match TRBD1. Trimming took 1 base from V and 4 from J; bases not matched to a gene: 10. The length of the CDR3 is 17 residues. Germline CDR1 reads SGHAT; CDR2 reads FQNNGV. As DNA, the CDR3 is TGTGCCAGCAGCTTAGCGTCCGGGACAGGGATACGAGAGACCCAGTACTTC. Translation gives CASSLASGTGIRETQYF.

The chain links TRBV21-1 to TRBJ1-2. TRBV21-1 is noted as a pseudogene. The CDR3 sequence is 14 residues long. The CDR3 loop is CASTRDVHLYGYTF. The CDR3 coding sequence is TGTGCCAGTACCCGGGACGTCCACCTCTATGGCTACACCTTC.

The V and J genes are TRBV2 and TRBJ1-2; 9 nucleotides align to TRBD1. The CDR3 is made up of 17 amino acids. With V trimmed by 8 bases and J by 6 bases, 19 bases remained unmatched. Per the germline V gene, CDR1 is SNHLY and CDR2 is FYNNEI. The CDR3 is CASVKWDRDMGRDGYTF. The CDR3 nucleotides read TGTGCCAGCGTAAAATGGGACAGGGATATGGGTAGGGATGGCTACACCTTC.

The chain employs TRBV5-1 and TRBJ2-1, with D possibly being TRBD1 or TRBD2 (5 bases each). CDR3 size: 13 residues. The germline V gene has CDR1 SGHRS and CDR2 YFSETQ. V was clipped by 0 bases and J by 15 bases, with 16 bases between them. CDR3 in DNA: TGCGCCAGCAGCTTGGCCACGGGGCTAGCTCGGTTCTTC. It encodes CASSLATGLARFF. The variable domain in full, completed from reference TRBV5-1 and TRBJ2-1, reads KAGVTQTPRYLIKTRGQQVTLSCSPISGHRSVSWYQQTPGQGLQFLFEYFSETQRNKGNFPGRFSGRQFSNSRSEMNVSTLELGDSALYLCASSLATGLARFFGPGTRLTVL.

This clone was seen a handful of times. This chain uses TRBV9 with TRBJ1-3; no clear D gene. This CDR3 is 12 amino acids long. V lost 3 bases to trimming and J lost 7 bases, with 8 bases between them. Germline CDR1 and CDR2: SGDLS and YYNGEE. The CDR3 region has the DNA TGTGCCAGCAGCGACCTCTACAACACCATATATTTT. Its translation: CASSDLYNTIYF.

This clone came up once. The genes are TRBV6-5 and TRBJ2-7, with 11 bases fitting TRBD1. The CDR3 totals 14 residues. Per the germline V gene, CDR1 is MNHEY and CDR2 is SVGAGI. J lost 11 bases, V lost 2 bases, and 8 bases had no gene match. For the CDR3, the DNA is TGTGCCAGCAGTTACGGACAGGGGGCGCCGGTCGAGTACTTC. This translates into CASSYGQGAPVEYF.

Of note for this clone: The junction and the germline gene differ at one end; a read error may be behind it. The chain carries TRBV7-9 and TRBJ1-5; D is uncertain. The germline V gene encodes CDR1 SEHNR and CDR2 FQNEAQ (reference sequence). The CDR3 has 14 residues. CDR3 in DNA: TGTGCCAGCAGCTTAGGGTGGGTGGATCAGTCCCAGCATTTT. Protein sequence: CASSLGWVDQSQHF. The full variable domain, completed using reference TRBV7-9 and TRBJ1-5, is DTGVSQNPRHKITKRGQNVTFRCDPISEHNRLYWYRQTLGQGPEFLTYFQNEAQLEKSRLLSDRFSAERPKGSFSTLEIQRTEQGDSAMYLCASSLGWVDQSQHFGDGTRLSIL.

The V gene is TRBV2, the J gene TRBJ1-3; 7 bases are shared with TRBD1. CDR3 length: 16 residues. The J segment lost 0 bases and the V segment lost 5 bases, leaving 7 bases of the junction unmatched. Germline V gene data show CDR1 as SNHLY and CDR2 as FYNNEI. CDR3 sequence: CASSPDRSSSGNTIYF. The CDR3 bases are TGTGCCAGCAGTCCGGACAGGTCGAGCTCTGGAAACACCATATATTTT.

The chain links TRBV10-2 to TRBJ2-7; D perhaps matches TRBD1 (5 bases). The CDR3 covers 12 residues. V gave up 6 bases and J gave up 2 bases, with 8 bases separating them. Germline CDR1 WSHSY, CDR2 SAAADI. CDR3 in amino acids: CASRGPTYEQYF. The CDR3 DNA reads as TGCGCCAGCAGGGGGCCCACCTACGAGCAGTACTTC.

The chain uses TRBV28 and TRBJ1-2; no definite D call. This CDR3 is built from 12 residues. CDR1 MDHEN and CDR2 SYDVKM come from the germline V gene. Trimming removed 5 bases at V and 4 bases at J, with 8 bases between. The CDR3 protein is CASSAHTYGYTF. The CDR3 DNA reads as TGTGCCAGCAGTGCACACACCTATGGCTACACCTTC.

This clone was recorded a few times. CDR3 amino acids: CASSIVGDEQYF. The CDR3 bases are TGTGCCAGCAGTATAGTTGGAGACGAGCAGTACTTC. This chain links TRBV6-6 with TRBJ2-7; D not resolved. Trimming took 5 bases from V and 5 from J, leaving 10 bases between them. The length of the CDR3 is 12 residues. Germline V gene lookup returns CDR1 MNHNY and CDR2 SVGAGI (reference sequence).

This clone was found once. The chain carries TRBV6-1 and TRBJ1-4, with D uncertain. V dropped 3 bases and J dropped 8 bases, with 13 bases sitting between them. Germline values: CDR1 MNHNS, CDR2 SASEGT. The CDR3 length is 14 residues. CDR3 amino acids: CASSETSIEEKLFF. In nucleotides, the CDR3 is TGTGCCAGCAGTGAGACATCGATAGAAGAAAAACTGTTTTTT.

This clone was picked up one time. The chain employs TRBV27 and TRBJ1-1; 7 positions agree with TRBD1. J gave up 10 bases and V 6 bases, and 8 bases lay outside the gene matches. Per germline, CDR1 MNHEY and CDR2 SMNVEV (reference sequence). The CDR3 totals 12 residues. This CDR3 is CASSRGGEGAFF. DNA for the CDR3: TGTGCCAGCAGCAGGGGGGGAGAGGGAGCTTTCTTT.